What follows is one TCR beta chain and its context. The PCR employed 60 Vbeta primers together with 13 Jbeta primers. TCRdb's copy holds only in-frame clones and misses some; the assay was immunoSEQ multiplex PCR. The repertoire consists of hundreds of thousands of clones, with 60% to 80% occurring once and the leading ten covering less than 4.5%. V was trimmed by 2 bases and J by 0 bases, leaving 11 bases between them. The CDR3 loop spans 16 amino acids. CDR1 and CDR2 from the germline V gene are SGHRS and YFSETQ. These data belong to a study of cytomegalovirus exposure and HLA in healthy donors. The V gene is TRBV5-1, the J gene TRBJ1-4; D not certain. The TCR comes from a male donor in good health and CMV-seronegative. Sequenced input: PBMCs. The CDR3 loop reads CASSFDYPATNEKLFF. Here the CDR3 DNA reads TGCGCCAGCAGCTTCGACTATCCCGCAACTAATGAAAAACTGTTTTTT.